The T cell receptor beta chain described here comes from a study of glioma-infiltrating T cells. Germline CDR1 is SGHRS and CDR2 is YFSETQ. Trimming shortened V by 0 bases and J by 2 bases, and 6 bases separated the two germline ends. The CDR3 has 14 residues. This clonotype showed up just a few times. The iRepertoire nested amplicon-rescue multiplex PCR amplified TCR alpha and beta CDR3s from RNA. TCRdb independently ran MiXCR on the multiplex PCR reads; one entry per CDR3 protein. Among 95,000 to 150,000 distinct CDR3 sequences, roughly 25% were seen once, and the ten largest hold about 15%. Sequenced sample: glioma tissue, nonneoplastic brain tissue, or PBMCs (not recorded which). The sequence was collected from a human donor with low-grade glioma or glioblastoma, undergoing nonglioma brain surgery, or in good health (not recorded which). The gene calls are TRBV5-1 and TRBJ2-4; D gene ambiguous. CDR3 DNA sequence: TGCGCCAGCAGCTTGGGGCCCACCAAAAACATTCAGTACTTC. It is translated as CASSLGPTKNIQYF.